One and the same sample provided the 2 T cell receptor beta chains below, sequenced in a study of T cells in Graves' hyperthyroidism and ophthalmopathy. Regions amplified from RNA transcripts were the TCR beta CDR3 regions. The study used the HTBI primer set for a first-round RT-PCR of the TCR CDR3. TCRdb used MiXCR to reprocess the multiplex PCR reads, holding one entry per CDR3 protein. The sample has approximately 590,000 distinct CDR3 sequences; 15% to 19% are singletons. The sample was blood. The receptor set was obtained from a young woman with Graves' hyperthyroidism.

This clonotype was recorded at least ten times. V usage is TRBV18 and J usage is TRBJ2-1; the D is unclear. The CDR3 runs to 16 residues. V lost 6 bases to trimming and J lost 2 bases, with 17 bases between them. Germline CDR1 and CDR2: KGHSH and LQKENI. In nucleotides, the CDR3 is TGTGCCAGCTCCCACGCATCCAATATCCCCTACAATGAGCAGTTCTTC. This gives the protein CASSHASNIPYNEQFF. Using reference TRBV18 and TRBJ2-1 for the parts outside the CDR3, the full variable domain is NAGVMQNPRHLVRRRGQEARLRCSPMKGHSHVYWYRQLPEEGLKFMVYLQKENIIDESGMPKERFSAEFPKEGPSILRIQQVVRGDSAAYFCASSHASNIPYNEQFFGPGTRLTVL.

This clonotype was found a few times. The chain carries TRBV30 and TRBJ2-4; 7 bases map to TRBD2. The germline CDR1 and CDR2 sequences are GTSNPN and SVGIG (reference sequence). The CDR3 consists of 15 residues. The V segment lost 0 bases and the J segment 6 bases; nucleotides outside the gene matches: 8. The CDR3 DNA follows: TGTGCCTGGAGTGTACATTCTAGCGGAACAAACATTCAGTACTTC. Translated, it gives CAWSVHSSGTNIQYF.